A single sample is the source of the 24 T cell receptor beta chains below, sequenced in a study of identifying expanded T cells in peripheral blood. TCRdb's table, derived via immunoSEQ multiplex PCR, lists solely in-frame clones and lacks some. The sample carries some 120,000 clones, about 80% recorded once. The sample taken for sequencing was blood. The receptors come from a person between 18 and 69 years old in good health.

The chain carries TRBV5-1 and TRBJ2-3, with D perhaps matching TRBD2 (7 bases). Trimming removed 4 bases at V and 4 bases at J, with 16 bases between. Germline CDR1 reads SGHRS; CDR2 reads YFSETQ. The CDR3 runs to 15 residues. DNA of the CDR3: TGCGCCAGCAGCCAGACGGGGGGCAGCGCAGATACGCAGTATTTT. Its protein is CASSQTGGSADTQYF. Based on the CDR3 plus reference TRBV5-1 and TRBJ2-3, the full variable domain is KAGVTQTPRYLIKTRGQQVTLSCSPISGHRSVSWYQQTPGQGLQFLFEYFSETQRNKGNFPGRFSGRQFSNSRSEMNVSTLELGDSALYLCASSQTGGSADTQYFGPGTRLTVL.

This sequence joins TRBV15 and TRBJ2-7; 7 nucleotides match TRBD1. This CDR3 region has 17 residues. CDR1 is LNHNV, CDR2 YYDKDF, per germline (reference sequence). V lost 0 bases and J lost 7; bases outside the gene matches: 15. CDR3 nucleotide sequence: TGTGCCACCAGCAGAGATCGCATCGGCGACAGGGCAAGGGAGCAGTACTTC. Protein sequence: CATSRDRIGDRAREQYF.

The chain recombines TRBV27 with TRBJ1-2; D is possibly TRBD1 (6 bases). Germline CDR1 is MNHEY and CDR2 is SMNVEV (reference sequence). This CDR3 contains 17 residues. The V end was cut by 5 bases, the J end by 9 bases, with 28 bases between. The CDR3 DNA follows: TGTGCCAGCAGTCCCAACTACCCAGGTACAGGGCGGGGAAGCTACACCTTC. It is translated as CASSPNYPGTGRGSYTF.

The table lists this clone with a count of one. V usage is TRBV6-6 and J usage is TRBJ2-7; either TRBD1 or TRBD2 may fit D (5 bases each). Trimming shortened V by 6 bases and J by 3 bases, and 18 bases separated the two germline ends. The CDR3 is 15 amino acids. Germline V gene data show CDR1 as MNHNY and CDR2 as SVGAGI (reference sequence). This chain's CDR3 is CASSPAGRDHYEQYF. As DNA, the CDR3 is TGTGCCAGCAGCCCGGCGGGCAGGGACCACTACGAGCAGTACTTC.

The chain has TRBV6-6 and TRBJ2-5; a weak D match, TRBD2 (6 bases). The end of the DNA aligns better with TRBJ2-7, so the J call may be wrong. This CDR3 has 14 amino acids. Germline values: CDR1 MNHNY, CDR2 SVGAGI (reference sequence). The CDR3 spells CASSYAGSTYEQYF. The CDR3 bases are TGTGCCAGCAGTTACGCGGGATCCACCTACGAGCAGTACTTC.

The genes are TRBV5-8 and TRBJ2-7; the D is unclear. Germline CDR1 SGHTS, CDR2 YDEGEE. This CDR3 is built from 16 residues. V was shortened by 0 bases and J by 2 bases, with 15 bases between the two germline ends. The CDR3 sequence is CASSLEGLPPAYEQYF. CDR3 in DNA: TGTGCCAGCAGCTTGGAAGGTCTTCCACCTGCCTACGAGCAGTACTTC.

The chain uses TRBV6-5 and TRBJ1-1; 7 positions match TRBD1. The CDR3 has 14 amino acids. Germline CDR1 is MNHEY and CDR2 is SVGAGI. The junction had 7 bases not matched to a gene; V was cut back by 8 bases and J by 1 base. The DNA for the CDR3 is TGTGCCAGCCGAGACCGGGACAGGAACACTGAAGCTTTCTTT. Translation: CASRDRDRNTEAFF.

The chain links TRBV18 to TRBJ1-1; D uncertain. Looked up from germline, CDR1 is KGHSH and CDR2 is LQKENI. V shed 2 bases and J shed 8 bases, with 12 bases lying between them. The CDR3 has 13 residues. CDR3 sequence reads: CASSPDYAREAFF. Here the CDR3 DNA reads TGTGCCAGCTCACCAGACTATGCGAGAGAAGCTTTCTTT.

The genes are TRBV4-1 and TRBJ2-5, with a weak D call TRBD1 (5 bases). The V and J ends lost 4 bases and 10 bases respectively, with 19 bases between them. The V gene's germline CDR1 is MGHRA and CDR2 YSYEKL. The CDR3 consists of 14 residues. As DNA, the CDR3 is TGCGCCAGCAGCCCGCGGACGGTAGGGGCAAGCCAGTACTTC. Protein product: CASSPRTVGASQYF.

The V call is TRBV10-3, the J call TRBJ1-6; D may be TRBD1 (5 bases). V was pared by 5 bases and J by 5 bases, with 16 bases between. The CDR3 is made up of 16 amino acids. The V gene's germline CDR1 is ENHRY and CDR2 SYGVKD. This CDR3 is CAISPREVINNSPLHF. The CDR3 DNA is TGTGCCATCAGTCCCAGGGAGGTAATAAATAATTCACCCCTCCACTTT.

The chain has TRBV10-2 and TRBJ1-3; D unresolved. Deletions cut 8 bases from V and 7 bases from J, with 12 bases between. The CDR3 runs 12 residues. Germline lookup yields CDR1 WSHSY and CDR2 SAAADI. CDR3 protein: CASGMAENTIYF. The CDR3 region has the DNA TGCGCCAGCGGAATGGCGGAGAACACCATATATTTT.

The chain combines TRBV13 with TRBJ1-2, with 7 bases that match TRBD1. The CDR3 length is 13 residues. The trim removed 1 base at V and 6 bases at J, leaving 2 bases unmatched. Germline-derived CDR1 and CDR2 are PRHDT and FYEKMQ (reference sequence). CDR3 DNA sequence: TGTGCCAGCAGCTTAGAGGGGGCTGATGGCTACACCTTC. Translating it yields CASSLEGADGYTF.

This sequence joins TRBV11-2 and TRBJ2-7; D is unresolved. Germline-derived CDR1 and CDR2 are SGHAT and FQNNGV. Trimming removed 4 bases from V and 2 bases from J, with 15 bases in between. The CDR3 consists of 15 residues. The CDR3 DNA follows: TGTGCCAGCAGCTACACTACCCCCTTTGCCTACGAGCAGTACTTC. It is translated as CASSYTTPFAYEQYF.

This sequence joins TRBV7-2 and TRBJ1-5, with D maybe TRBD1 (6 bases). The CDR3 consists of 13 residues. V was cut by 5 bases and J by 5 bases, with 10 bases left in between. CDR1 and CDR2 (germline): SGHTA, FQGNSA. The CDR3 protein is CASSQQGHQPQHF. The DNA of the CDR3 is TGTGCCAGCAGCCAACAGGGCCATCAGCCCCAGCATTTT.

In this sample, this clone turned up once. V is TRBV5-1 and J is TRBJ1-2, with D uncertain. The CDR3 contains 15 residues. Trimming took off 2 bases at V and 2 bases at J, with 13 bases between the two ends. Germline CDR1 is SGHRS and CDR2 is YFSETQ. CDR3 coding DNA: TGCGCCAGCAGCTTCGTTGGCAGTGGGAACTATGGCTACACCTTC. Protein: CASSFVGSGNYGYTF.

The chain recombines TRBV29-1 with TRBJ1-1, with 11 bases matching TRBD1. Trimming at V came to 5 bases and at J to 7 bases, leaving 6 bases not matched to a gene. The CDR3 runs 13 residues. CDR1 is SQVTM and CDR2 is ANQGSEA in the germline V gene. CDR3 bases: TGCAGCGTTACCGGGACAGGGGGGGGTGAAGCTTTCTTT. Encoded protein: CSVTGTGGGEAFF.

This chain uses TRBV4-1 with TRBJ1-1; D possibly corresponds to TRBD1 (6 bases). From germline, CDR1 is MGHRA and CDR2 YSYEKL. V lost 4 bases and J lost 2, with 11 bases in between. This CDR3 has 14 amino acids. The CDR3 is CASSPTGGNTEAFF. The CDR3 DNA follows: TGCGCCAGCAGCCCGACGGGGGGCAACACTGAAGCTTTCTTT.

The chain employs TRBV27 and TRBJ2-7; 7 bases agree with TRBD2. CDR1 is MNHEY and CDR2 is SMNVEV in the germline V gene (reference sequence). V lost 3 bases, J lost 3 bases, and 2 bases stayed unmatched. The CDR3 consists of 13 residues. The CDR3 DNA is TGTGCCAGCAGTTTTGGGGGGGGCTACGAGCAGTACTTC. Its translation: CASSFGGGYEQYF.

V usage is TRBV10-1 and J usage is TRBJ2-3; D may be TRBD2 (6 bases). Trimming shortened V by 3 bases and J by 1 base, and 11 bases separated the two germline ends. This CDR3 contains 15 residues. CDR1 is WNHNN and CDR2 is SYGVQD in the germline V gene (reference sequence). The CDR3 region is CASSEGWGGTDTQYF. Written as DNA, the CDR3 is TGCGCCAGCAGTGAAGGGTGGGGGGGCACAGATACGCAGTATTTT.

This chain joins TRBV6-1 and TRBJ2-1, with TRBD2 as a possible D gene (5 bases). The CDR3 is 16 amino acids. The V end lost 4 bases, the J end lost 4 bases, and 17 bases lay between the germline ends. Germline V gives CDR1 MNHNS, CDR2 SASEGT. The CDR3 loop is CASSARPSRTYNEQFF. Here the CDR3 DNA reads TGTGCCAGCAGTGCTAGGCCTTCGCGGACTTACAATGAGCAGTTCTTC.

In this sample, this clone turned up a few times. The V gene is TRBV28, the J gene TRBJ1-5; perhaps TRBD1 as D (6 bases). The length of the CDR3 is 13 residues. Trimming pared 6 bases from V and 0 bases from J, leaving 6 bases between. Germline V gene data show CDR1 as MDHEN and CDR2 as SYDVKM. CDR3 sequence reads: CASRQGSNQPQHF. CDR3 in DNA: TGTGCCAGCAGACAGGGTAGCAATCAGCCCCAGCATTTT.

The chain recombines TRBV5-1 with TRBJ2-3; D gene unclear. This CDR3 comprises 15 residues. V dropped 5 bases and J dropped 4 bases, with 17 bases sitting between them. CDR1 and CDR2 (germline): SGHRS, YFSETQ. The CDR3 protein is CASSGRSSYADTQYF. Written as DNA, the CDR3 is TGCGCCAGCAGTGGTAGAAGTAGTTACGCAGATACGCAGTATTTT.

V usage is TRBV11-2 and J usage is TRBJ2-7; D ambiguous. Deletions cut 1 base from V and 3 bases from J, with 13 bases between. Germline assignment: CDR1 SGHAT and CDR2 FQNNGV. The CDR3 totals 15 residues. In DNA form, the CDR3 reads TGTGCCAGCAGCTTAGGCCGGAATCAGGTCTACGAGCAGTACTTC. It encodes CASSLGRNQVYEQYF.

This sequence joins TRBV6-1 and TRBJ1-5; a weak D match, TRBD1 (6 bases). V lost 8 bases and J lost 9, with 20 bases in between. Germline CDR1 and CDR2: MNHNS and SASEGT. This CDR3 is built from 14 residues. The CDR3 bases are TGTGCCAGCTACAGGGACGGCGGGGCGGGGCCCCAGCATTTT. It encodes CASYRDGGAGPQHF.